The 26 T cell receptor beta chains given below trace back to one sample, sequenced in a study of human T cells and chemical hapten exposure. TCRdb called the RACE reads again in MiXCR, with one record for every CDR3 protein. Of about 70,000 distinct CDR3 sequences in the sample, 9.8% were seen once. Time point described: patch test 1, 2 weeks after DPC sensitization. Treatment in this sample: therapeutic diphenylcyclopropenone sensitization with weekly scalp DPC. The specimen comprised whole blood, sampled in connection with sensitization to the hapten diphenylcyclopropenone (DPC). All receptors derive from a woman aged 40 to 49 with alopecia areata. Some clones in this sample may be carry-over from other donors' samples.

With regard to this clonotype: A much larger clone sits a single nucleotide away, making a read error possible. This CDR3 reads CAGLLGVGYGYTF. CDR3 nucleotide sequence: TGTGCCGGCTTGCTCGGGGTCGGCTATGGCTACACCTTC. The V and J genes are TRBV7-8 and TRBJ1-2, with unresolved D. The V and J ends lost 11 bases and 4 bases respectively, with 17 bases between them. Germline V gene sequence: CDR1 SGHVS, CDR2 FQNEAQ. The CDR3 is 13 residues long. The entire variable domain, with the rest obtained from reference TRBV7-8 and TRBJ1-2, is as follows: GAGVSQSPRYKVAKRGQDVALRCDPISGHVSLFWYQQALGQGPEFLTYFQNEAQLDKSGLPSDRFFAERPEGSVSTLKIQRTQQEDSAVYLCAGLLGVGYGYTFGSGTRLTVV.

This clonotype has a handful of counts. The chain has TRBV12-3 or TRBV12-4 and TRBJ2-1, with 10 bases identical to TRBD1. The V segment lost 6 bases and the J segment 6 bases; nucleotides outside the gene matches: 5. The CDR3 extends over 14 amino acids. The CDR3 DNA sequence: TGTGCCAGCAGACCGGGACAGGGGTTCAATGAGCAGTTCTTC. Protein sequence: CASRPGQGFNEQFF.

V and J are TRBV7-9 and TRBJ1-1; D might be TRBD1 (6 bases). Germline V gene lookup returns CDR1 SEHNR and CDR2 FQNEAQ (reference sequence). V dropped 0 bases and J dropped 4 bases, with 12 bases sitting between them. This CDR3 contains 15 residues. The CDR3 is CASSLALGGITEAFF. The CDR3 DNA reads TGTGCCAGCAGCTTAGCGCTAGGGGGTATCACTGAAGCTTTCTTT.

This clonotype has a handful of counts. This rearrangement joins TRBV4-2 to TRBJ2-3, with 11 bases matching TRBD1. The germline gives CDR1 LGHNA, CDR2 YNFKEQ. The CDR3 covers 19 residues. V shed 0 bases and J 7 bases; nucleotides not matched to a gene: 15. As DNA, the CDR3 is TGTGCCAGCAGCCAAGAACCCGGCGGGGGACAGGGGGTTTTTAATACGCAGTATTTT. This gives the protein CASSQEPGGGQGVFNTQYF.

V and J are TRBV27 and TRBJ1-3; 7 positions match TRBD1. The CDR3 extends over 17 amino acids. Germline values: CDR1 MNHEY, CDR2 SMNVEV (reference sequence). The trim removed 3 bases at V and 3 bases at J, leaving 11 bases unmatched. The CDR3 DNA follows: TGTGCCAGCAGTTTGCACCCAGGGGGGGGTGGTGGAAACACCATATATTTT. It translates to CASSLHPGGGGGNTIYF.

The rearrangement links TRBV11-2 to TRBJ2-3, with D possibly matching TRBD2 (5 bases). Trimming stripped 5 bases from V and 1 base from J, with 10 bases between. This CDR3 has 14 residues. From germline, CDR1 is SGHAT and CDR2 FQNNGV. The CDR3 bases are TGTGCCAGCAGCCCTGGACTTCGCACAGATACGCAGTATTTT. The encoded protein is CASSPGLRTDTQYF.

This clonotype has a count of ten or more. The CDR3 nucleotides read TGTGCCAGCAGCTCCCGGGGCGGGGAGCTGTTTTTT. It yields the protein CASSSRGGELFF. The chain is built from TRBV7-2 and TRBJ2-2, with D possibly matching TRBD2 (5 bases). This CDR3 has 12 residues. V lost 4 bases to trimming and J lost 7 bases, with 7 bases between them. The germline V gene has CDR1 SGHTA and CDR2 FQGNSA.

This clonotype has a count of ten or more. The chain uses TRBV4-3 and TRBJ2-3; 8 bases are a match to TRBD2. J lost 6 bases, V lost 2 bases, and 7 bases had no gene match. CDR1 and CDR2 from the germline V gene are LGHNA and YSLEER. The CDR3 runs 15 residues. CDR3 sequence reads: CASSQTYGGDDTQYF. CDR3 DNA: TGCGCCAGCAGCCAAACCTACGGGGGGGACGATACGCAGTATTTT.

This clonotype was observed a few times. The chain has TRBV10-3 and TRBJ1-2; maybe TRBD1 (5 bases). V was cut by 6 bases and J by 2 bases, with 16 bases left in between. The V gene's germline CDR1 is ENHRY and CDR2 SYGVKD. CDR3 size: 15 residues. The CDR3 loop reads CAIRSPGDWNYGYTF. The CDR3 DNA follows: TGTGCCATCAGATCTCCGGGGGATTGGAACTATGGCTACACCTTC.

This clonotype was observed at least ten times. The chain recombines TRBV4-2 with TRBJ2-2, with 12 bases lining up with TRBD1. The V and J ends lost 4 bases and 6 bases, in that order; junction bases with no gene match: 12. CDR1 and CDR2 from the germline V gene are LGHNA and YNFKEQ. This CDR3 has 18 amino acids. The CDR3 is CASSPYSGTGGPAGELFF. DNA for the CDR3: TGTGCCAGCAGCCCATACTCCGGGACAGGGGGCCCGGCCGGGGAGCTGTTTTTT.

The chain has TRBV5-1 and TRBJ2-5; 9 bases agree with TRBD1. CDR3 length: 16 amino acids. Germline V gene lookup returns CDR1 SGHRS and CDR2 YFSETQ. J was trimmed by 4 bases and V by 0 bases; bases with no gene match: 7. The CDR3 DNA reads as TGCGCCAGCAGCTTGGCGGGTGACAGGGGGGGAGAGACCCAGTACTTC. Translation gives CASSLAGDRGGETQYF.

Only a few counts were recorded for this clonotype. The rearrangement links TRBV12-3 or TRBV12-4 to TRBJ2-1; D unclear. The CDR3 is 12 residues long. Trimming shortened V by 6 bases and J by 12 bases, and 15 bases separated the two germline ends. This chain's CDR3 is CASSPSTYRQFF. CDR3 sequence (DNA): TGTGCCAGCAGCCCCTCGACGTATAGGCAGTTCTTC.

This clonotype came up a few times. The chain employs TRBV18 and TRBJ1-6, with TRBD1 identical over 7 bases. This CDR3 comprises 17 residues. Germline assignment: CDR1 KGHSH and CDR2 LQKENI. J lost 10 bases, V lost 2 bases, and 14 bases had no gene match. The CDR3, as DNA: TGTGCCAGCTCACCAGTCGGCGCAGGGGGGATTGGATCACCCCTCCACTTT. This sequence encodes CASSPVGAGGIGSPLHF.

The sample holds many counts of this clonotype. The gene calls are TRBV6-2 or TRBV6-3 and TRBJ2-1, with 8 bases identical to TRBD2. The J segment lost 6 bases and the V segment lost 7 bases, leaving 14 bases of the junction unmatched. Germline CDR1 reads MNHEY; CDR2 reads SVGEGT. The length of the CDR3 is 16 residues. The CDR3 region has the DNA TGTGCCAGCACCAATATGGGACTAGTAGCTTTCAATGAGCAGTTCTTC. Encoded protein: CASTNMGLVAFNEQFF.

This clonotype occurred many times. This sequence joins TRBV4-1 and TRBJ1-6; 8 bases are a match to TRBD1. V lost 6 bases, J lost 0 bases, and 4 bases stayed unmatched. The CDR3 consists of 16 residues. CDR1 is MGHRA, CDR2 YSYEKL, per germline. The CDR3 region is CASRRTGSSYNSPLHF. In nucleotides, the CDR3 is TGCGCCAGCAGACGGACAGGGAGCTCCTATAATTCACCCCTCCACTTT.

This clonotype was seen repeatedly, ten times or more. This chain joins TRBV20-1 and TRBJ2-7; the match to TRBD2 covers 8 bases. The CDR3 consists of 14 residues. J gave up 0 bases and V 2 bases, and 3 bases lay outside the gene matches. Germline V CDR1 and CDR2: DFQATT, SNEGSKA (reference sequence). CDR3 coding DNA: TGCAGTGCTAGAAATGCGGGGGGCTCCTACGAGCAGTACTTC. Its protein product is CSARNAGGSYEQYF.

This clonotype was observed at least ten times. This chain connects TRBV5-1 to TRBJ2-7; no clear D. CDR3 length: 14 residues. Germline V gene lookup returns CDR1 SGHRS and CDR2 YFSETQ. V gave up 0 bases and J gave up 3 bases, with 10 bases separating them. The CDR3 DNA reads as TGCGCCAGCAGCTTGGGGTCAAATAGCTACGAGCAGTACTTC. It encodes CASSLGSNSYEQYF.

This clonotype was recorded a few times. V is TRBV9 and J is TRBJ2-5; D may match TRBD1 or TRBD2 (5 bases each). The V end was cut by 3 bases, the J end by 7 bases, with 16 bases between. From germline, CDR1 is SGDLS and CDR2 YYNGEE. The CDR3 totals 14 residues. CDR3 protein: CASSAGTPRATQYF. The CDR3 nucleotides are TGTGCCAGCAGCGCCGGGACCCCCCGTGCGACCCAGTACTTC.

There are a few counts of this clonotype. The chain uses TRBV6-2 or TRBV6-3 and TRBJ1-5, with unresolved D. The V gene lost 10 bases and the J gene lost 8 bases, with 15 bases spanning the gap. The CDR3 is made up of 12 amino acids. The V gene's germline CDR1 is MNHEY and CDR2 SVGEGT. As DNA, the CDR3 is TGTGCCACCCAACCCCTAGTCGAGCCCCAGCATTTT. This sequence encodes CATQPLVEPQHF.

This clonotype occurred once. This chain links TRBV7-2 with TRBJ1-2, with 11 positions matching TRBD1. Germline values: CDR1 SGHTA, CDR2 FQGNSA. V shed 3 bases, J shed 8 bases, and the junction held 8 bases outside the gene matches. The CDR3 runs to 15 residues. The chain's CDR3 is CASSLNAGQGVGYTF. CDR3 DNA: TGTGCCAGCAGCTTGAATGCGGGACAGGGGGTCGGCTACACCTTC.

At least ten counts were recorded for this clonotype. The chain's CDR3 is CASSQDPGGGHNEQFF. In nucleotides, the CDR3 is TGTGCCAGCAGCCAAGATCCTGGCGGGGGACACAATGAGCAGTTCTTC. This chain uses TRBV3-1 with TRBJ2-1; 7 positions agree with TRBD2. Germline V gives CDR1 LGHDT, CDR2 YNNKEL (reference sequence). V shed 0 bases, J shed 5 bases, and the junction held 7 bases outside the gene matches. The CDR3 totals 16 residues.

Ten or more counts support this clonotype. This chain uses TRBV7-9 with TRBJ2-6; D may be TRBD1 (6 bases). Trimming took 4 bases from V and 0 from J, leaving 16 bases between them. The V gene's germline CDR1 is SEHNR and CDR2 FQNEAQ (reference sequence). There are 18 residues in the CDR3. This CDR3 reads CASSSGTRGGSGANVLTF. In nucleotides, the CDR3 is TGTGCCAGCAGCTCTGGGACACGGGGTGGCTCTGGGGCCAACGTCCTGACTTTC. Supplemented by reference TRBV7-9 and TRBJ2-6, the full variable domain reads DTGVSQNPRHKITKRGQNVTFRCDPISEHNRLYWYRQTLGQGPEFLTYFQNEAQLEKSRLLSDRFSAERPKGSFSTLEIQRTEQGDSAMYLCASSSGTRGGSGANVLTFGAGSRLTVL.

The chain links TRBV3-1 to TRBJ2-5; D unresolved. Germline V lookup: CDR1 LGHDT, CDR2 YNNKEL (reference sequence). V gave up 3 bases and J gave up 1 base, with 6 bases separating them. The CDR3 length is 13 residues. Here the CDR3 reads CASSQASQETQYF. CDR3 sequence (DNA): TGTGCCAGCAGCCAGGCCTCCCAAGAGACCCAGTACTTC.

Many counts were recorded for this clonotype. The rearrangement links TRBV2 to TRBJ2-3; no reliable D call. This CDR3 has 11 amino acids. Trimming took 7 bases from V and 2 from J, leaving 4 bases between them. Germline CDR1 and CDR2: SNHLY and FYNNEI. This chain's CDR3 is CASIPTDTQYF. The DNA of the CDR3 is TGTGCCAGCATCCCCACAGATACGCAGTATTTT. Looking up the rest from reference TRBV2 and TRBJ2-3 gives the full variable domain: EPEVTQTPSHQVTQMGQEVILRCVPISNHLYFYWYRQILGQKVEFLVSFYNNEISEKSEIFDDQFSVERPDGSNFTLKIRSTKLEDSAMYFCASIPTDTQYFGPGTRLTVL.

In the case of this clonotype: The junction does not match germline at one end; this may be a read error. The chain is built from TRBV5-1 and TRBJ2-6; 11 bases fit TRBD1. Germline lookup yields CDR1 SGHRS and CDR2 YFSETQ. The CDR3 runs 14 residues. CDR3: CASRLGQGDRVLTF. The DNA for the CDR3 is TGCGCCAGCAGGTTGGGACAGGGGGATCGCGTCCTGACTTTC.

A remark on this clonotype: This may be a read error, as it is one base from a much larger clone. The chain joins TRBV7-9 to TRBJ1-1, with D hard to call. The CDR3 spans 14 residues. Germline V gives CDR1 SEHNR, CDR2 FQNEAQ (reference sequence). Trimming took off 4 bases at V and 0 bases at J, with 9 bases between the two ends. CDR3 protein: CASSSRYMNTEAFF. The CDR3 nucleotides read TGTGCCAGCAGCTCAAGATACATGAACACTGAAGCTTTCTTT.